This T cell receptor (beta chain) was obtained from a study of control samples from healthy donors and cancer patients. Germline CDR1 and CDR2: SGHKS and YYEKEE (reference sequence). Trimming cost V 2 bases and J 2 bases, with 14 bases left between them. CDR3 size: 15 residues. Some clones are missing from TCRdb's copy, which holds only in-frame ones; the method was immunoSEQ multiplex PCR. The sample consists of 200,000 or so clones, roughly 94% of them appearing once. Material: blood. The sequence was obtained from a man aged 50-60 years in good health. This chain connects TRBV5-5 to TRBJ2-7; D may be TRBD1 (5 bases). CDR3 amino acids: CASSLTARATYEQYF. In nucleotides, the CDR3 is TGTGCCAGCAGCTTAACGGCCAGGGCAACCTACGAGCAGTACTTC.